One and the same sample provided the 3 T cell receptor beta chains below, sequenced in a study of vaccination effects on CD4 cells after COVID-19. Only in-frame clones appear in the TCRdb table, and some are missing; sequencing was by immunoSEQ multiplex PCR. The top ten clones hold 12% of a sample with fewer than 70,000 clones, about four fifths of them seen once. Antigen-specific CD4+ T cells were first expanded with viral peptide pools by the ViraFEST assay and only then sequenced. Following culture for 9 to 11 days, CD4+ T cells were isolated. Vaccinated recipients, who were negative for nucleocapsid antibodies, had no history of SARS-CoV-2 infection. Antigens for these TCRs are unknown. The sample consisted of CD4+ T cells from PBMCs cultured with SARS-CoV-2 spike peptides, taken before COVID-19 vaccination. These receptors were obtained from a human donor who received a COVID-19 vaccine.

V and J are TRBV5-6 and TRBJ2-3; 7 bases line up with TRBD2. CDR3 length equals 16 residues. Germline V gene data show CDR1 as SGHDT and CDR2 as YYEEEE. The trim removed 3 bases at V and 2 bases at J, leaving 9 bases unmatched. The DNA of the CDR3 is TGTGCCAGCAGCTGGGGGGGACCGAGTTTCACAGATACGCAGTATTTT. Its protein is CASSWGGPSFTDTQYF.

The chain uses TRBV7-2 and TRBJ2-3; a weak D match, TRBD2 (8 bases). CDR3 length equals 16 residues. The germline V and J ends were trimmed by 6 bases and 1 base, with 17 bases remaining between them. CDR1 SGHTA and CDR2 FQGNSA come from the germline V gene. The CDR3 region is CASRSPGGGGTDTQYF. The CDR3 nucleotides are TGTGCCAGCAGATCCCCGGGAGGGGGCGGCACAGATACGCAGTATTTT.

The chain is built from TRBV9 and TRBJ1-1, with TRBD1 as a possible D gene (5 bases). Per the germline V gene, CDR1 is SGDLS and CDR2 is YYNGEE. The V gene lost 3 bases and the J gene lost 9 bases, with 15 bases spanning the gap. The CDR3 consists of 13 residues. The CDR3 coding sequence is TGTGCCAGCAGCGGGGGGGGAGGCCCCCAAGCTTTCTTT. Amino acid sequence: CASSGGGGPQAFF. Together with reference TRBV9 and TRBJ1-1, the CDR3 gives the full variable domain: DSGVTQTPKHLITATGQRVTLRCSPRSGDLSVYWYQQSLDQGLQFLIQYYNGEERAKGNILERFSAQQFPDLHSELNLSSLELGDSALYFCASSGGGGPQAFFGQGTRLTVV.